These T cell receptor beta chains were read from a single sample in a study of OX40 agonist ivuxolimab in advanced cancers. Profiling relied on immunoSEQ multiplex PCR, and the TCRdb table lists in-frame clones only, not all of them. The table lists around 64,000 clones, about 90% of them singletons, with around 0.35% in the top ten. The material was CD4+ or CD8+ T cells sorted from blood, obtained in a trial of the OX40 agonist ivuxolimab. The origin of the receptors is an adult with an advanced solid tumor such as melanoma, head and neck, liver or kidney cancer. CDR3s include the opening cysteine and the closing phenylalanine or tryptophan. D genes are given only for firm matches. Clone size, where shown, is once, few, many, or a class for clones that have expanded.

clone size: once; V gene: TRBV11-2; D gene: TRBD1; J gene: TRBJ1-2; CDR3 protein: CASSRQGLDGYTF; CDR3 DNA: TGTGCCAGCAGCCGACAGGGTCTGGATGGCTACACCTTC
clone size: .; V gene: TRBV4-1; D gene: .; J gene: TRBJ2-5; CDR3 protein: CASSHPSGRGAGWAQYF; CDR3 DNA: TGCGCCAGCAGCCACCCGAGTGGTAGGGGGGCCGGTTGGGCCCAGTACTTC
clone size: .; V gene: TRBV6-5; D gene: .; J gene: TRBJ1-2; CDR3 protein: CASSRGYGYTF; CDR3 DNA: TGTGCCAGCAGCCGCGGATACGGCTACACCTTC
clone size: .; V gene: TRBV19; D gene: TRBD1; J gene: TRBJ1-3; CDR3 protein: CASNQGQAGNTIYF; CDR3 DNA: TGTGCCAGTAACCAGGGACAGGCGGGAAACACCATATATTTT
clone size: .; V gene: TRBV7-2; D gene: .; J gene: TRBJ2-2; CDR3 protein: CASSLGGGTTGELFF; CDR3 DNA: TGTGCCAGCAGCTTAGGAGGGGGGACCACCGGGGAGCTGTTTTTT
clone size: .; V gene: TRBV6-1; D gene: .; J gene: TRBJ2-7; CDR3 protein: CASSPDFGDEQYF; CDR3 DNA: TGTGCCAGCAGTCCGGACTTTGGGGACGAGCAGTACTTC
clone size: .; V gene: TRBV11-2; D gene: TRBD2; J gene: TRBJ2-7; CDR3 protein: CASSLGASGYSEQYF; CDR3 DNA: TGTGCCAGCAGCTTAGGGGCTAGCGGGTATTCCGAGCAGTACTTC
clone size: .; V gene: TRBV9; D gene: .; J gene: TRBJ2-1; CDR3 protein: CASSTEGGSYNEQFF; CDR3 DNA: TGTGCCAGCAGTACCGAGGGGGGCTCCTACAATGAGCAGTTCTTC
clone size: once; V gene: TRBV9; D gene: TRBD1; J gene: TRBJ2-7; CDR3 protein: CASSATGTGYYEQYF; CDR3 DNA: TGTGCCAGCAGCGCGACCGGGACAGGGTACTACGAGCAGTACTTC
clone size: .; V gene: TRBV5-4; D gene: TRBD2; J gene: TRBJ2-1; CDR3 protein: CASSSKGLAINEQFF; CDR3 DNA: TGTGCCAGCAGCTCGAAGGGACTAGCGATTAATGAGCAGTTCTTC
clone size: .; V gene: TRBV2; D gene: .; J gene: TRBJ1-6; CDR3 protein: CASRQGEGSPLHF; CDR3 DNA: TGTGCCAGCAGACAGGGAGAAGGTTCACCCCTCCACTTT
clone size: .; V gene: TRBV2; D gene: TRBD2; J gene: TRBJ2-4; CDR3 protein: CASRWGLAGGMIGKNIQYF; CDR3 DNA: TGTGCCAGCAGATGGGGACTAGCGGGGGGCATGATCGGGAAAAACATTCAGTACTTC
clone size: .; V gene: TRBV27; D gene: TRBD2; J gene: TRBJ2-7; CDR3 protein: CASSSSGSYEQYF; CDR3 DNA: TGTGCCAGCAGTTCTAGCGGCTCCTACGAGCAGTACTTC
clone size: .; V gene: TRBV9; D gene: TRBD2; J gene: TRBJ2-7; CDR3 protein: CASSQGSSGRHRTQYF; CDR3 DNA: TGTGCCAGCAGCCAGGGGTCTAGCGGGAGGCATAGAACACAGTACTTC
clone size: once; V gene: TRBV7-2; D gene: .; J gene: TRBJ2-2; CDR3 protein: CASTEPNTGELFF; CDR3 DNA: TGTGCCAGCACCGAACCGAACACCGGGGAGCTGTTTTTT
clone size: .; V gene: TRBV19; D gene: TRBD2; J gene: TRBJ2-7; CDR3 protein: CASSSGSRLEQYF; CDR3 DNA: TGTGCCAGTAGTAGCGGGAGTCGACTTGAGCAGTACTTC
clone size: .; V gene: TRBV5-1; D gene: .; J gene: TRBJ1-1; CDR3 protein: CASRVTDTEAFF; CDR3 DNA: TGCGCCAGCAGAGTAACAGACACTGAAGCTTTCTTT
clone size: .; V gene: TRBV29-1; D gene: .; J gene: TRBJ2-7; CDR3 protein: CSVAGRAGYEQYF; CDR3 DNA: TGCAGCGTTGCCGGCCGGGCGGGTTACGAGCAGTACTTC
clone size: once; V gene: TRBV5-6; D gene: .; J gene: TRBJ2-7; CDR3 protein: CASLRVRAPYEQYF; CDR3 DNA: TGTGCCAGCCTAAGGGTCAGGGCCCCCTACGAGCAGTACTTC
clone size: few; V gene: TRBV7-9; D gene: .; J gene: TRBJ1-5; CDR3 protein: CASSYSAGNDQPQHF; CDR3 DNA: TGTGCCAGCAGTTATAGTGCAGGGAACGATCAGCCCCAGCATTTT
clone size: .; V gene: TRBV28; D gene: .; J gene: TRBJ2-2; CDR3 protein: CASATGSANTGELFF; CDR3 DNA: TGTGCCAGCGCTACAGGGTCGGCGAACACCGGGGAGCTGTTTTTT
clone size: once; V gene: TRBV6-1; D gene: .; J gene: TRBJ2-1; CDR3 protein: CASSEFGGRYNEQFF; CDR3 DNA: TGTGCCAGCAGTGAATTCGGGGGACGCTACAATGAGCAGTTCTTC
clone size: .; V gene: TRBV5-1; D gene: .; J gene: TRBJ2-7; CDR3 protein: CASSSWVGGEQYF; CDR3 DNA: TGCGCCAGCAGCTCCTGGGTAGGTGGAGAGCAGTACTTC
clone size: .; V gene: TRBV29-1; D gene: .; J gene: TRBJ2-5; CDR3 protein: CSVLLGEETQYF; CDR3 DNA: TGCAGCGTTCTTTTGGGGGAGGAGACCCAGTACTTC
clone size: .; V gene: TRBV7-9; D gene: TRBD1; J gene: TRBJ2-2; CDR3 protein: CASSLGVPGQGAGTGELFF; CDR3 DNA: TGTGCCAGCAGCTTGGGCGTCCCGGGACAGGGGGCCGGCACCGGGGAGCTGTTTTTT
clone size: .; V gene: TRBV10-2; D gene: .; J gene: TRBJ2-7; CDR3 protein: CASSEGHFYEQYF; CDR3 DNA: TGCGCCAGCAGTGAGGGACACTTTTACGAGCAGTACTTC
clone size: .; V gene: TRBV5-1; D gene: TRBD1; J gene: TRBJ1-1; CDR3 protein: CASSKTPGQGVRGEAFF; CDR3 DNA: TGCGCCAGCAGCAAGACACCGGGACAGGGGGTTAGGGGTGAAGCTTTCTTT